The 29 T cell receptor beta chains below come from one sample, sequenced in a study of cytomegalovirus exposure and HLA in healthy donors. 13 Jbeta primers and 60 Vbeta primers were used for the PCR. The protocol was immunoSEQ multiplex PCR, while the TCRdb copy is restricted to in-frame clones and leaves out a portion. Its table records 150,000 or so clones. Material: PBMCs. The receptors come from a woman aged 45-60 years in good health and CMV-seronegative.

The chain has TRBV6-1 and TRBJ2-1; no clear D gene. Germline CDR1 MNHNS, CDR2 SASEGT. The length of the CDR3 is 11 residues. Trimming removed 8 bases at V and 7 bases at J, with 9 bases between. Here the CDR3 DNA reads TGTGCCAGCCCCCGCGGAAATGAGCAGTTCTTC. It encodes CASPRGNEQFF.

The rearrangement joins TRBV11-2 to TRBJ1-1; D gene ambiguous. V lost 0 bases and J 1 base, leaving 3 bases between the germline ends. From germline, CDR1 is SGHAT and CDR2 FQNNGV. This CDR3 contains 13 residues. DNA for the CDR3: TGTGCCAGCAGCTTAGACCGGAACACTGAAGCTTTCTTT. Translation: CASSLDRNTEAFF.

As DNA, the CDR3 is TGTGCCAGCAGCTTCACAGGGTACGAGCAGTACTTC. Translating gives CASSFTGYEQYF. The chain couples TRBV7-9 to TRBJ2-5; a possible D gene is TRBD1 (6 bases). TRBJ2-7 matches the DNA end more closely, so the J call is doubtful. Germline CDR1 is SEHNR and CDR2 is FQNEAQ (reference sequence). This CDR3 spans 12 amino acids.

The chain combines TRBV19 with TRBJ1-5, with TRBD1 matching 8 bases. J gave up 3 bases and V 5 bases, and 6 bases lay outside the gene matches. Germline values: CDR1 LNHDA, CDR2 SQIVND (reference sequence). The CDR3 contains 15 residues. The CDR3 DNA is TGTGCCAGTAGTCTCCCGGACAGGGTCAATCAGCCCCAGCATTTT. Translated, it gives CASSLPDRVNQPQHF.

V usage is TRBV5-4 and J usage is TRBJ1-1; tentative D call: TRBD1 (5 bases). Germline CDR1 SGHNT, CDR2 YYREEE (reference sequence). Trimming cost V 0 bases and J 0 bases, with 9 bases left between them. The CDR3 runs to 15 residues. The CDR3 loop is CASSLVAGMNTEAFF. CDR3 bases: TGTGCCAGCAGCTTGGTGGCAGGGATGAACACTGAAGCTTTCTTT.

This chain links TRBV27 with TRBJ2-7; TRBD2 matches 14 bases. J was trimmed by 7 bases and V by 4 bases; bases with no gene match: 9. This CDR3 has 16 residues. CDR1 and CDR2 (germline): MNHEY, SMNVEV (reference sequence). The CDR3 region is CASSSIGTSGGGEQYF. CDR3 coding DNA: TGTGCCAGCAGTTCTATCGGGACTAGCGGGGGTGGAGAGCAGTACTTC.

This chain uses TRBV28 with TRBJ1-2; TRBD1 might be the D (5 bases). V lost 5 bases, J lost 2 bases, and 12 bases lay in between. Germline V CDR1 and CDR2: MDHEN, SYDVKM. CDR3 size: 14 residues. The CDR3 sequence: CASSPPTANYGYTF. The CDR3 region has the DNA TGTGCCAGCAGTCCCCCGACAGCCAACTATGGCTACACCTTC.

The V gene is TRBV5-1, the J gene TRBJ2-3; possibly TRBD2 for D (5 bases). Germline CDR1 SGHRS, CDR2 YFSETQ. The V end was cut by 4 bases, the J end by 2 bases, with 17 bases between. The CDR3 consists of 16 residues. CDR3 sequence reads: CASSPRAGRPTDTQYF. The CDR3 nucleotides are TGCGCCAGCAGCCCACGGGCGGGCAGACCCACAGATACGCAGTATTTT.

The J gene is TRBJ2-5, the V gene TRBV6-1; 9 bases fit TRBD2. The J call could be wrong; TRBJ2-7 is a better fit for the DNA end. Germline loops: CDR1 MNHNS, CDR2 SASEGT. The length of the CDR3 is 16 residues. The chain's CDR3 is CASSVPGGGGASEQYF. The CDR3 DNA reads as TGTGCCAGCAGTGTCCCCGGCGGCGGGGGGGCCTCCGAGCAGTACTTC.

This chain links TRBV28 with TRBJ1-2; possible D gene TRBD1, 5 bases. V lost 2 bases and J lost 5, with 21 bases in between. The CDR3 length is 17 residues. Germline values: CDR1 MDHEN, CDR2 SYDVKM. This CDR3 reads CASSLGAGLGGSYGYTF. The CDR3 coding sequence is TGTGCCAGCAGTTTAGGCGCCGGATTGGGGGGAAGTTATGGCTACACCTTC.

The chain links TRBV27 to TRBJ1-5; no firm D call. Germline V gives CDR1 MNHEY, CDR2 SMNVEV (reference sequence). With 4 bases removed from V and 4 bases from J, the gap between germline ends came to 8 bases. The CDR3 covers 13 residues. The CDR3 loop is CASSSQNNQPQHF. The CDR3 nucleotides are TGTGCCAGCAGTTCCCAAAATAATCAGCCCCAGCATTTT.

CDR3 DNA: TGTGCCAGCAGCCAAGATATCAGGGGGCCGGACTATGGCTACACCTTC. Translation gives CASSQDIRGPDYGYTF. This chain links TRBV4-2 with TRBJ1-2; 8 positions agree with TRBD1. The germline V gene has CDR1 LGHNA and CDR2 YNFKEQ. Trimming cost V 0 bases and J 3 bases; bases outside gene matches: 6. This CDR3 has 16 residues.

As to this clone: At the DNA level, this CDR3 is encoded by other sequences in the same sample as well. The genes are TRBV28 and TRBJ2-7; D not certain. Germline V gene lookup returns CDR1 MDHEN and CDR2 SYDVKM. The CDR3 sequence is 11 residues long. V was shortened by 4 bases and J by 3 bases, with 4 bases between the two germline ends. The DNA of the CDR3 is TGTGCCAGCAGTTCCCTCTACGAGCAGTACTTC. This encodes CASSSLYEQYF.

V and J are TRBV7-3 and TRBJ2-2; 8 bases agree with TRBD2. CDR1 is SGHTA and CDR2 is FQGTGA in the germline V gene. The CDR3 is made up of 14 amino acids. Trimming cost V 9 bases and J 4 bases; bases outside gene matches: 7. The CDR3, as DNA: TGTGCCAGTTCGCGGACTAGCACCACCGGGGAGCTGTTTTTT. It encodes CASSRTSTTGELFF.

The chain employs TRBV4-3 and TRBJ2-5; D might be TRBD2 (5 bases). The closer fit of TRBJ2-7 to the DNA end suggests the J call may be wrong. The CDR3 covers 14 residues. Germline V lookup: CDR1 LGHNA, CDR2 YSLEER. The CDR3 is CASSQEARGSEQYF. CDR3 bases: TGCGCCAGCAGCCAAGAGGCTAGAGGGAGCGAGCAGTACTTC.

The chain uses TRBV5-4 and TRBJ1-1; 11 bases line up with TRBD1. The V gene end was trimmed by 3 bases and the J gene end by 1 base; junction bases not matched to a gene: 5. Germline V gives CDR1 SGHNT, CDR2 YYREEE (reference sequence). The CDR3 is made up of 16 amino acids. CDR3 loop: CASSSGQGAPNTEAFF. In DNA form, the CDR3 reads TGTGCCAGCAGCTCCGGACAGGGGGCGCCGAACACTGAAGCTTTCTTT.

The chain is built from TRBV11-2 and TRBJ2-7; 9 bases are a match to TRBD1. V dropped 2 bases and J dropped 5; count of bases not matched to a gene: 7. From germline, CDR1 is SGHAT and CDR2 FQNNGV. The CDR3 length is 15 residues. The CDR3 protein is CASSLNPTGGNEQYF. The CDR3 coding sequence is TGTGCCAGCAGCTTAAACCCGACAGGGGGGAACGAGCAGTACTTC.

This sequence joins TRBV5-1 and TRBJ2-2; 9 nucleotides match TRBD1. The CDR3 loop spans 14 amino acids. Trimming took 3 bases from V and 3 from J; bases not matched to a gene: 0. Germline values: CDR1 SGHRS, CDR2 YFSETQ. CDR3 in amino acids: CASSWTGDTGELFF. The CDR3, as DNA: TGCGCCAGCAGCTGGACAGGGGACACCGGGGAGCTGTTTTTT.

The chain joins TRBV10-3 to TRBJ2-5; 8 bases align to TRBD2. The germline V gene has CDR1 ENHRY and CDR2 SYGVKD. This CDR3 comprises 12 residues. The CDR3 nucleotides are TGTGCTACCCGGGGGGGCGACGAGACCCAGTACTTC. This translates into CATRGGDETQYF.

CDR3 coding DNA: TGTGCCAGCAGCGGCGCGACTAGCGGACCAGAGGAGACCCAGTACTTC. Amino acids: CASSGATSGPEETQYF. The chain employs TRBV9 and TRBJ2-5; 9 bases match TRBD2. This CDR3 comprises 16 residues. Germline V gives CDR1 SGDLS, CDR2 YYNGEE. After removal of 3 bases from V and 5 bases from J, the junction contained 11 bases not matched to a gene.

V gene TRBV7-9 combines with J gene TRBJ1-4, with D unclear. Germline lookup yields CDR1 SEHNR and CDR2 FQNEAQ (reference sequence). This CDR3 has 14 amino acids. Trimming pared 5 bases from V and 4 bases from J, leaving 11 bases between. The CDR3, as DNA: TGTGCCAGCAGCCGACACTCAAATAATGAAAAACTGTTTTTT. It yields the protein CASSRHSNNEKLFF.

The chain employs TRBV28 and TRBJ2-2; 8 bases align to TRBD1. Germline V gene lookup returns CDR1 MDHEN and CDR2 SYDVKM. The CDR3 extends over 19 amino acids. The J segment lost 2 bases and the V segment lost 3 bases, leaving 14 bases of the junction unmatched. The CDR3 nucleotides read TGTGCCAGCAGTTTGTGGACAGGGAGTTCCTCACTAAACACCGGGGAGCTGTTTTTT. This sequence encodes CASSLWTGSSSLNTGELFF.

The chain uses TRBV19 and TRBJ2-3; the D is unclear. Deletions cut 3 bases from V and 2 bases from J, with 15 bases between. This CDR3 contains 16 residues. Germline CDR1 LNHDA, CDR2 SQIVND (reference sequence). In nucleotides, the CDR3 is TGTGCCAGTAGTATTGCTCGAAGCCTTCCCACAGATACGCAGTATTTT. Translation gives CASSIARSLPTDTQYF. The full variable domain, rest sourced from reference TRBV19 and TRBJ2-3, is DGGITQSPKYLFRKEGQNVTLSCEQNLNHDAMYWYRQDPGQGLRLIYYSQIVNDFQKGDIAEGYSVSREKKESFPLTVTSAQKNPTAFYLCASSIARSLPTDTQYFGPGTRLTVL.

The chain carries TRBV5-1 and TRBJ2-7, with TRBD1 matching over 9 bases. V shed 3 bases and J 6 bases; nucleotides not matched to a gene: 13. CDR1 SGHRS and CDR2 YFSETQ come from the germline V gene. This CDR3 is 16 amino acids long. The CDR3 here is CASSWNSGTGPGEQYF. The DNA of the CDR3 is TGCGCCAGCAGCTGGAACTCCGGGACAGGGCCGGGCGAGCAGTACTTC. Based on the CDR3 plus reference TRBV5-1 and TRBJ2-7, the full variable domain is KAGVTQTPRYLIKTRGQQVTLSCSPISGHRSVSWYQQTPGQGLQFLFEYFSETQRNKGNFPGRFSGRQFSNSRSEMNVSTLELGDSALYLCASSWNSGTGPGEQYFGPGTRLTVT.

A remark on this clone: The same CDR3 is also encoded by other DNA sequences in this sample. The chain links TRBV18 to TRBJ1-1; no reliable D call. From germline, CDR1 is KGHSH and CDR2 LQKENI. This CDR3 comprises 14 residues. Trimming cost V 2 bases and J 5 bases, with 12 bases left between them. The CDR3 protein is CASSPERGGTEAFF. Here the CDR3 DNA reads TGTGCCAGCTCACCAGAGCGGGGTGGAACTGAAGCTTTCTTT. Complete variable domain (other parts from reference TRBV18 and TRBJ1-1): NAGVMQNPRHLVRRRGQEARLRCSPMKGHSHVYWYRQLPEEGLKFMVYLQKENIIDESGMPKERFSAEFPKEGPSILRIQQVVRGDSAAYFCASSPERGGTEAFFGQGTRLTVV.

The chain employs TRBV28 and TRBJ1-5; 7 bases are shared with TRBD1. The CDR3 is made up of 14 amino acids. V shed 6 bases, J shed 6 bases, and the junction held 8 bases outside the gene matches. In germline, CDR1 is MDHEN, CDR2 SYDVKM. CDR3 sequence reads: CASRRQGESQPQHF. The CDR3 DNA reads TGTGCCAGCAGGAGGCAGGGGGAGAGTCAGCCCCAGCATTTT.

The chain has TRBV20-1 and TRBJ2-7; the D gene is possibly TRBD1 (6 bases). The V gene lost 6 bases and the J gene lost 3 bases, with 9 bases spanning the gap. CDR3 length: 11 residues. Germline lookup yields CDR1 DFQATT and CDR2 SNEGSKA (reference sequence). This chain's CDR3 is CSARQDYEQYF. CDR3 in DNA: TGCAGTGCACGACAGGACTACGAGCAGTACTTC.

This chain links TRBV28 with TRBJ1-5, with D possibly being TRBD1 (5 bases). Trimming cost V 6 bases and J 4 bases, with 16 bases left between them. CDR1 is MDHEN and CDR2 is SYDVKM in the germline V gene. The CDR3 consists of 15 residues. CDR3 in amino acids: CASRWAGLGNQPQHF. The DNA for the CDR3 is TGTGCCAGCAGGTGGGCAGGGCTTGGGAATCAGCCCCAGCATTTT.

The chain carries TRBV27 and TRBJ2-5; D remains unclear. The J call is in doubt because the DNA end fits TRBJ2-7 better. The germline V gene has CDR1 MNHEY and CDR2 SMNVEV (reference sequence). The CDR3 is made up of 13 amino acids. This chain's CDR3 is CASSLDTSYEQYF. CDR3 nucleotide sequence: TGTGCCAGCAGTTTAGACACCAGCTACGAGCAGTACTTC.